Listed below are T cell receptor beta chains from one sample, sequenced in a study of blood T cell repertoires in COVID-19. Profiling relied on immunoSEQ multiplex PCR, and the TCRdb table lists in-frame clones only, not all of them. The repertoire consists of 200,000 to 250,000 clones, with approximately 80% occurring once and the leading ten covering roughly 7.4%. The specimen was peripheral blood. The receptors shown here come from a woman aged 50 to 60 with acute or convalescent COVID-19. CDR3s include the opening cysteine and the closing phenylalanine or tryptophan. D genes are given only for firm matches. Clone size is given for some rows only: seen once, a few or many times, or a class if the clone is expanded.

j_call d_call clone_size v_call cdr3_aa cdr3_nt
TRBJ1-1 - - TRBV28 CASGQNTEAFF TGTGCCAGCGGACAGAACACTGAAGCTTTCTTT
TRBJ1-2 - - TRBV28 CASRSPVGDRSYTF TGTGCCAGCAGGTCCCCCGTAGGGGATCGGAGCTACACCTTC
TRBJ2-5 TRBD2 - TRBV27 CASSPTLNTGGPRETQYF TGTGCCAGCAGTCCAACCCTTAATACGGGGGGGCCTCGCGAGACCCAGTACTTC
TRBJ1-4 - - TRBV4-1 CASSPLRGQKLFF TGCGCCAGCAGCCCCCTTAGGGGTCAAAAACTGTTTTTT
TRBJ1-1 - - TRBV6-5 CASSMGLGTEAFF TGTGCCAGCAGTATGGGACTCGGCACTGAAGCTTTCTTT
TRBJ2-5 - - TRBV9 CASSVAVQETQYF TGTGCCAGCAGCGTAGCAGTACAAGAGACCCAGTACTTC
TRBJ2-4 TRBD2 - TRBV28 CASSWGTGTSGNIQYF TGTGCCAGCAGTTGGGGCACCGGGACTAGCGGGAACATTCAGTACTTC
TRBJ2-2 - - TRBV6-4 CASSEGATGELFF TGTGCCAGCAGTGAAGGGGCCACCGGGGAGCTGTTTTTT
TRBJ2-7 TRBD1 few TRBV5-1 CASSLRTGGGYEQYF TGCGCCAGCAGCCTACGGACAGGGGGAGGGTACGAGCAGTACTTC
TRBJ1-2 - - TRBV7-9 CASSLYSTYYGYTF TGTGCCAGCAGCTTATATTCGACATACTATGGCTACACCTTC
TRBJ2-7 TRBD2 - TRBV27 CASRLAALATHEQYF TGTGCCAGCCGACTCGCGGCACTAGCGACACACGAGCAGTACTTC
TRBJ2-5 TRBD1 - TRBV13 CASSSWDRGPETQYF TGTGCCAGCAGCTCCTGGGACAGGGGGCCGGAGACCCAGTACTTC
TRBJ1-1 TRBD1 - TRBV9 CASSVGFGQGNTEAFF TGTGCCAGCAGCGTAGGCTTCGGACAGGGGAACACTGAAGCTTTCTTT
TRBJ2-2 - - TRBV6-1 CASSESGNTGELFF TGTGCCAGCAGTGAAAGCGGGAACACCGGGGAGCTGTTTTTT
TRBJ2-5 - - TRBV7-9 CASAPKGGVETQYF TGTGCCAGCGCACCCAAAGGGGGGGTTGAGACCCAGTACTTC
TRBJ2-3 - - TRBV2 CASKTTAPDTQYF TGTGCCAGCAAGACTACAGCCCCGGATACGCAGTATTTT
TRBJ2-5 - few TRBV18 CASSPRGVSETQYF TGTGCCAGCTCACCCCGAGGCGTTAGCGAGACCCAGTACTTC
TRBJ1-2 - few TRBV24-1 CATSQNEYGYTF TGTGCCACCAGTCAGAACGAATATGGCTACACCTTC
TRBJ2-1 - - TRBV6-5 CASRAGSYNEQFF TGTGCCAGCAGGGCAGGCTCCTACAATGAGCAGTTCTTC
TRBJ2-2 - - TRBV28 CASKTGTTNTGELFF TGTGCCAGCAAAACCGGGACAACGAACACCGGGGAGCTGTTTTTT
TRBJ2-7 - - TRBV6-5 CASESRDSYEQYF TGTGCCAGCGAATCACGGGACTCATACGAGCAGTACTTC
TRBJ1-6 TRBD1 - TRBV6-5 CASRTGAPNNSPLHF TGTGCCAGCCGTACAGGGGCCCCCAATAATTCACCCCTCCACTTT
TRBJ2-1 TRBD2 - TRBV11-2 CASSRGRHQTNEQFF TGTGCCAGCAGCCGCGGGAGGCACCAGACCAATGAGCAGTTCTTC
TRBJ1-6 - - TRBV3-1/TRBV3-2 CASSKEYNSPLHF TGTGCCAGCAGCAAGGAGTATAATTCACCCCTCCACTTT
TRBJ1-2 TRBD1 - TRBV5-4 CASSAPGQGYGYTF TGTGCCAGCAGCGCACCCGGACAGGGGTATGGCTACACCTTC
TRBJ2-7 TRBD1 - TRBV28 CASSFGDRGLYEQYF TGTGCCAGCAGTTTCGGGGACAGGGGGCTCTACGAGCAGTACTTC
TRBJ2-1 - few TRBV5-4 CASSLGLATNEQFF TGTGCCAGCAGCTTGGGTCTAGCGACTAATGAGCAGTTCTTC
TRBJ1-1 - - TRBV7-2 CASSSGRGYTEAFF TGTGCCAGCAGCTCGGGACGGGGGTACACTGAAGCTTTCTTT
TRBJ2-2 - - TRBV4-2 CASRDGGIRTGELFF TGTGCCAGCAGGGACGGAGGTATCCGAACCGGGGAGCTGTTTTTT
TRBJ2-1 - few TRBV4-1 CASSRLVASHNEQFF TGCGCCAGCAGCCGATTAGTGGCTAGCCACAATGAGCAGTTCTTC
TRBJ2-1 - - TRBV5-1 CASSLALSYNEQFF TGCGCCAGCAGCTTGGCTCTCAGCTACAATGAGCAGTTCTTC
TRBJ2-7 - few TRBV28 CASSIPPGLDLYEQYF TGTGCCAGCAGTATACCACCGGGACTGGACCTCTACGAGCAGTACTTC
TRBJ1-5 - - TRBV19 CASSILGDQPQHF TGTGCCAGTAGTATTTTAGGAGATCAGCCCCAGCATTTT
TRBJ2-7 TRBD2 - TRBV28 CASQTTRLAGYEQYF TGTGCCAGCCAAACCACCCGACTAGCGGGCTACGAGCAGTACTTC
TRBJ2-5 TRBD2 - TRBV5-4 CASSLGLAGQETQYF TGTGCCAGCAGCCTGGGACTAGCGGGGCAAGAGACCCAGTACTTC
TRBJ2-1 TRBD1 - TRBV11-3 CASSLTSTGENEQFF TGTGCCAGCAGCTTAACGTCGACAGGGGAGAATGAGCAGTTCTTC
TRBJ1-3 - - TRBV30 CAWSVGTPGNTIYF TGTGCCTGGAGTGTAGGGACACCTGGAAACACCATATATTTT
TRBJ1-1 - once TRBV19 CASSPQQGREAFF TGTGCCAGTAGCCCCCAACAGGGTAGAGAAGCTTTCTTT
TRBJ1-2 TRBD1 - TRBV24-1 CATSDIGQGGMDGYTF TGTGCCACCAGTGATATCGGACAGGGCGGTATGGATGGCTACACCTTC
TRBJ1-2 TRBD1 - TRBV4-1 CASSQGAGTGYGYTF TGCGCCAGCAGCCAAGGTGCCGGGACAGGGTACGGCTACACCTTC
TRBJ1-5 - few TRBV5-6 CASSLGTNQGGQPQHF TGTGCCAGCAGCTTGGGAACAAACCAGGGTGGACAGCCCCAGCATTTT
TRBJ1-6 - - TRBV30 CAWSRGQQNSPLHF TGTGCCTGGAGTCGTGGACAGCAAAATTCACCCCTCCACTTT
TRBJ2-1 - - TRBV11-2 CASSRPGLRVYNEQFF TGTGCCAGCAGCCGGCCTGGGCTCAGGGTCTACAATGAGCAGTTCTTC
TRBJ1-5 - - TRBV6-1 CASSEKPTVSNQPQHF TGTGCCAGCAGTGAAAAACCGACAGTTAGCAATCAGCCCCAGCATTTT
TRBJ1-3 TRBD1 - TRBV12-3/TRBV12-4 CASSSGQGNTIYF TGTGCCAGCAGTTCTGGACAGGGTAACACCATATATTTT
TRBJ2-3 TRBD2 few TRBV6-6 CASSYPKERGTDTQYF TGTGCCAGCAGTTACCCAAAAGAGCGGGGAACAGATACGCAGTATTTT
TRBJ1-3 TRBD1 - TRBV19 CASSTGTGHGNTIYF TGTGCCAGTAGTACCGGGACAGGACATGGAAACACCATATATTTT
TRBJ1-5 - - TRBV27 CASRPTFGQPQHF TGTGCCAGCAGACCTACTTTTGGTCAGCCCCAGCATTTT
TRBJ2-7 TRBD2 - TRBV24-1 CATSEASGGFYEQYF TGTGCCACCAGTGAGGCTAGCGGGGGGTTCTACGAGCAGTACTTC
TRBJ1-2 TRBD1 few TRBV2 CASRPTGEPYGYTF TGTGCCAGCAGACCAACAGGGGAGCCCTATGGCTACACCTTC
TRBJ1-1 - - TRBV4-1 CASSQDETGWVNTEAFF TGCGCCAGCAGCCAAGATGAAACAGGGTGGGTGAACACTGAAGCTTTCTTT
TRBJ1-2 - - TRBV5-1 CASSPGSGYGYTF TGCGCCAGCAGCCCGGGGAGCGGTTATGGCTACACCTTC
TRBJ1-5 - - TRBV29-1 CRGHCNQPQHF TGCAGGGGACATTGCAATCAGCCCCAGCATTTT
TRBJ1-1 - - TRBV29-1 CSGLGQQNTEAFF TGCAGCGGGTTAGGACAGCAGAACACTGAAGCTTTCTTT